One T cell receptor (beta chain) is described in this entry. This sample was included in a study of T cell responses to AZD1222 COVID-19 vaccine. Here immunoSEQ multiplex PCR was the method, and the copy in TCRdb shows in-frame clones only, minus some. The repertoire holds 110,000 or so clones, with approximately 90% as singletons. Germline CDR1 MNHNY, CDR2 SVGAGI (reference sequence). The V segment lost 5 bases and the J segment 0 bases; nucleotides outside the gene matches: 9. The CDR3 is 18 amino acids. The sample in question was peripheral blood, obtained 28 days after the second AZD1222 dose. The TCR originated in an adult who received the AZD1222 COVID-19 vaccine. V usage is TRBV6-6 and J usage is TRBJ2-1, with 11 bases lining up with TRBD2. The CDR3 loop reads CASSPGTSGVSSYNEQFF. Written as DNA, the CDR3 is TGTGCCAGCAGTCCCGGGACTAGCGGAGTGAGCTCCTACAATGAGCAGTTCTTC.